These T cell receptor beta chains were read from a single sample in a study of T-cell reconstitution after alpha-beta-depleted transplantation in children. TCRdb re-analysed the PCR reads in MiXCR, keeping a single row per CDR3 protein. The table has about 400,000 distinct CDR3 sequences, around 15% seen once. The sequenced sample was PBMCs, mostly from graft donor cells, obtained 360 days after TCRalphabeta/CD19-depleted stem cell transplant. These receptors were collected from a boy under two years old who had a stem cell transplant for Wiskott-Aldrich syndrome, so the T cells may come from the graft donor. Each CDR3 is given with its conserved first and last residue. The D gene is left open where the match is weak. Part of the rows lack a size; the others show once, few, many or a class for expanded clones.

size: few
D: .
J: TRBJ2-1
V: TRBV6-2/TRBV6-3
CDR3: CASRGFVYNEQFF
DNA: TGTGCCAGCCGAGGTTTTGTCTACAATGAGCAGTTCTTC

size: few
D: .
J: TRBJ1-1
V: TRBV5-4
CDR3: CASSLMGAGGGTEAFF
DNA: TGTGCCAGCAGCTTGATGGGGGCCGGGGGCGGCACTGAAGCTTTCTTT

size: few
D: TRBD1
J: TRBJ2-1
V: TRBV7-2
CDR3: CASTRDRVSSVYNEQFF
DNA: TGTGCCAGCACCAGGGACAGGGTGTCTAGCGTTTACAATGAGCAGTTCTTC

size: .
D: .
J: TRBJ2-3
V: TRBV20-1
CDR3: CSARGYKGKVDTQYF
DNA: TGCAGTGCTAGAGGGTACAAAGGGAAAGTGGATACGCAGTATTTT

size: few
D: TRBD1
J: TRBJ2-4
V: TRBV25-1
CDR3: CASSGWQGDIQYF
DNA: TGTGCCAGCAGTGGTTGGCAGGGGGACATTCAGTACTTC

size: .
D: TRBD2
J: TRBJ2-1
V: TRBV5-4
CDR3: CASSSLAGRYNEQFF
DNA: TGTGCCAGCAGCTCACTAGCGGGGCGATACAATGAGCAGTTCTTC

size: .
D: .
J: TRBJ2-3
V: TRBV12-3/TRBV12-4
CDR3: CASTPTGPTDTQYF
DNA: TGTGCCAGCACGCCGACAGGACCCACAGATACGCAGTATTTT

size: .
D: TRBD1
J: TRBJ2-7
V: TRBV7-7
CDR3: CASSTSDRWNYEQYF
DNA: TGTGCCAGCAGCACGTCGGACAGGTGGAACTACGAGCAGTACTTC

size: .
D: .
J: TRBJ2-2
V: TRBV5-1
CDR3: CASSLASGQPSNTGELFF
DNA: TGCGCCAGCAGCTTGGCCAGCGGACAACCATCCAACACCGGGGAGCTGTTTTTT

size: large
D: TRBD2
J: TRBJ2-5
V: TRBV4-3
CDR3: CASSQDREEETQYF
DNA: TGCGCCAGCAGCCAAGATCGGGAGGAAGAGACCCAGTACTTC

size: once
D: .
J: TRBJ2-2
V: TRBV6-1
CDR3: CASIGWQNTGELFF
DNA: TGTGCCAGCATCGGTTGGCAGAACACCGGGGAGCTGTTTTTT

size: .
D: TRBD2
J: TRBJ2-5
V: TRBV12-3/TRBV12-4
CDR3: CASSPIAGVFETQYF
DNA: TGTGCCAGCAGTCCCATAGCGGGAGTGTTTGAGACCCAGTACTTC

size: few
D: .
J: TRBJ1-6
V: TRBV7-2
CDR3: CASRPVDRRNSPLHF
DNA: TGTGCCAGCAGACCTGTTGACAGGCGTAATTCACCCCTCCACTTT

size: .
D: TRBD2
J: TRBJ2-1
V: TRBV7-6
CDR3: CASSLALSSGYNEQFF
DNA: TGTGCCAGCAGCTTAGCGCTTTCTAGCGGTTACAATGAGCAGTTCTTC

size: few
D: TRBD2
J: TRBJ2-1
V: TRBV5-1
CDR3: CASSLEGLAPFNEQFF
DNA: TGCGCCAGCAGCTTGGAAGGACTAGCGCCTTTCAATGAGCAGTTCTTC

size: many
D: .
J: TRBJ2-3
V: TRBV20-1
CDR3: CSAVLALTDTQYF
DNA: TGCAGTGCGGTTCTTGCCCTCACAGATACGCAGTATTTT

size: few
D: .
J: TRBJ2-1
V: TRBV11-2
CDR3: CASSYRVLAKGSYNEQFF
DNA: TGTGCCAGCAGCTACCGAGTTCTAGCGAAGGGGTCGTACAATGAGCAGTTCTTC

size: few
D: TRBD2
J: TRBJ2-2
V: TRBV4-2
CDR3: CASSFGRAGELFF
DNA: TGTGCCAGCAGCTTCGGGAGGGCCGGGGAGCTGTTTTTT

size: many
D: .
J: TRBJ2-3
V: TRBV7-2
CDR3: CASSLWSSVTDTQYF
DNA: TGTGCCAGCAGCTTATGGTCTAGTGTCACAGATACGCAGTATTTT

size: .
D: .
J: TRBJ2-5
V: TRBV12-3/TRBV12-4
CDR3: CASSLGANKAQYF
DNA: TGTGCCAGCAGTTTAGGGGCGAATAAGGCCCAGTACTTC

size: few
D: .
J: TRBJ2-1
V: TRBV20-1
CDR3: CSAKDRQTGNEQFF
DNA: TGCAGTGCTAAGGACCGACAAACGGGGAATGAGCAGTTCTTC

size: .
D: .
J: TRBJ1-5
V: TRBV6-5
CDR3: CASSYSKVPGTSNQPQHF
DNA: TGTGCCAGCAGTTACTCGAAGGTTCCGGGTACTAGCAATCAGCCCCAGCATTTT

size: .
D: TRBD2
J: TRBJ2-3
V: TRBV12-3/TRBV12-4
CDR3: CASSSQFGGFARGTQYF
DNA: TGTGCCAGCAGTTCTCAGTTCGGGGGGTTCGCCCGGGGAACGCAGTATTTT

size: .
D: TRBD2
J: TRBJ2-7
V: TRBV2
CDR3: CAITLRGYPYEQYF
DNA: TGTGCCATCACGCTGCGGGGGTACCCCTACGAGCAGTACTTC

size: .
D: .
J: TRBJ2-3
V: TRBV5-4
CDR3: CASSQLEDTQYF
DNA: TGTGCCAGCAGCCAACTAGAAGATACGCAGTATTTT

size: .
D: .
J: TRBJ2-3
V: TRBV3-1
CDR3: CASSWMARADNTQYF
DNA: TGTGCCAGCAGCTGGATGGCCCGAGCTGACAATACGCAGTATTTT

size: few
D: TRBD1
J: TRBJ2-5
V: TRBV24-1
CDR3: CATSDTRGYQETQYF
DNA: TGTGCCACCAGTGATACCAGGGGGTACCAAGAGACCCAGTACTTC

size: .
D: .
J: TRBJ1-1
V: TRBV5-1
CDR3: CASSLASRGRENTEAFF
DNA: TGCGCCAGCAGCCTGGCCTCGAGGGGTAGAGAGAACACTGAAGCTTTCTTT

size: many
D: .
J: TRBJ2-3
V: TRBV7-9
CDR3: CASSFRDRRGTDTQYF
DNA: TGTGCCAGCAGCTTCAGGGATCGGAGGGGCACAGATACGCAGTATTTT

size: few
D: TRBD1
J: TRBJ2-1
V: TRBV10-3
CDR3: CAISVDRDEQFF
DNA: TGTGCCATCAGTGTGGACAGGGATGAGCAGTTCTTC

size: many
D: TRBD2
J: TRBJ2-2
V: TRBV6-2/TRBV6-3
CDR3: CASSRGLAGGDTGELFF
DNA: TGTGCCAGCAGCCGCGGACTAGCGGGAGGTGACACCGGGGAGCTGTTTTTT